This entry lists 28 T cell receptor beta chains sequenced from one sample in a study of blood T cells in healthy people across ages. Through a sample-barcoded 5' primer and a J-beta primer mix, a second PCR was run for roughly 6 to 11 cycles. MiXCR was run by TCRdb on the 5' RACE reads, yielding one entry per CDR3 protein. Among 1.5 million to 2 million distinct CDR3 sequences, 28% were seen once, and the ten largest hold about 7.7%. Sequenced sample: blood. These receptors came from a woman in her twenties or thirties in good health.

The chain is built from TRBV10-3 and TRBJ1-5; D possibly corresponds to TRBD1 (5 bases). V lost 10 bases to trimming and J lost 5 bases, with 15 bases between them. The germline gives CDR1 ENHRY, CDR2 SYGVKD. This CDR3 is built from 13 residues. The CDR3 DNA sequence: TGTGCCACCGAGCCGGGACTGGATCAGCCCCAGCATTTT. Encoded protein: CATEPGLDQPQHF.

This clonotype was detected a few times. J is TRBJ2-1 and V is TRBV5-1; TRBD2 might be the D (6 bases). CDR1 is SGHRS, CDR2 YFSETQ, per germline. V was clipped by 4 bases and J by 10 bases, with 21 bases between them. CDR3 length equals 15 residues. CDR3 amino acids: CASSSLGGTQTEQFF. The CDR3 nucleotides read TGCGCCAGCAGCAGTCTCGGAGGGACCCAAACCGAGCAGTTCTTC. Based on the CDR3 plus reference TRBV5-1 and TRBJ2-1, the full variable domain is KAGVTQTPRYLIKTRGQQVTLSCSPISGHRSVSWYQQTPGQGLQFLFEYFSETQRNKGNFPGRFSGRQFSNSRSEMNVSTLELGDSALYLCASSSLGGTQTEQFFGPGTRLTVL.

The chain couples TRBV7-6 to TRBJ1-4; no clear D. V lost 0 bases, J lost 8 bases, and 13 bases lay in between. The CDR3 has 15 amino acids. Germline V gives CDR1 SGHVS, CDR2 FNYEAQ. The CDR3 bases are TGTGCCAGCAGCTTAGCGGCCACAGTTAACGAAAAACTGTTTTTT. Translation: CASSLAATVNEKLFF. Using reference TRBV7-6 and TRBJ1-4 for the parts outside the CDR3, the full variable domain is GAGVSQSPRYKVTKRGQDVALRCDPISGHVSLYWYRQALGQGPEFLTYFNYEAQQDKSGLPNDRFSAERPEGSISTLTIQRTEQRDSAMYRCASSLAATVNEKLFFGSGTQLSVL.

This clonotype was counted a few times. This chain uses TRBV5-1 with TRBJ1-2; no reliable D call. The CDR3 has 16 amino acids. V was clipped by 5 bases and J by 2 bases, with 19 bases between them. CDR1 and CDR2 (germline): SGHRS, YFSETQ. The CDR3 protein is CASSPDSKAGNYGYTF. CDR3 nucleotide sequence: TGCGCCAGCAGTCCGGACTCAAAGGCGGGGAACTATGGCTACACCTTC.

The chain joins TRBV5-5 to TRBJ1-1; D gene uncertain. The V gene lost 4 bases and the J gene lost 0 bases, with 13 bases spanning the gap. The CDR3 runs to 15 residues. In germline, CDR1 is SGHKS, CDR2 YYEKEE (reference sequence). CDR3 coding DNA: TGTGCCAGCAGCACGATAGACGGTGTGAACACTGAAGCTTTCTTT. Amino acids: CASSTIDGVNTEAFF.

The sample holds a few counts of this clonotype. The chain carries TRBV28 and TRBJ2-5; D is unclear. CDR3 length: 13 residues. Deletions cut 3 bases from V and 4 bases from J, with 9 bases between. From germline, CDR1 is MDHEN and CDR2 SYDVKM. The CDR3 sequence is CASSFLDRETQYF. The DNA of the CDR3 is TGTGCCAGCAGTTTTCTAGATCGAGAGACCCAGTACTTC. The full variable domain, in which reference TRBV28 and TRBJ2-5 provide the parts outside the CDR3, is DVKVTQSSRYLVKRTGEKVFLECVQDMDHENMFWYRQDPGLGLRLIYFSYDVKMKEKGDIPEGYSVSREKKERFSLILESASTNQTSMYLCASSFLDRETQYFGPGTRLLVL.

V usage is TRBV5-1 and J usage is TRBJ2-7; 7 positions agree with TRBD1. V shed 4 bases and J 0 bases; nucleotides not matched to a gene: 4. CDR3 length: 14 residues. CDR1 is SGHRS, CDR2 YFSETQ, per germline. CDR3 region: CASSPGQTSYEQYF. The DNA for the CDR3 is TGCGCCAGCAGCCCGGGACAGACCTCCTACGAGCAGTACTTC.

The chain combines TRBV6-1 with TRBJ1-2; D remains ambiguous. In germline, CDR1 is MNHNS, CDR2 SASEGT. The CDR3 spans 16 residues. V lost 0 bases, J lost 7 bases, and 18 bases lay in between. The CDR3 DNA reads TGTGCCAGCAGTGAAGCCCGGGCGGACCTTCTTGGTGGCTACACCTTC. Amino acids: CASSEARADLLGGYTF.

The chain has TRBV30 and TRBJ1-5; D not resolved. The CDR3 is made up of 17 amino acids. The germline CDR1 and CDR2 sequences are GTSNPN and SVGIG (reference sequence). The ends were cut back, 7 bases at V and 0 bases at J, with 22 bases in the middle. CDR3 DNA: TGTGCCTCTTATGACGGGAGACGGGTGCATAGCAATCAGCCCCAGCATTTT. This gives the protein CASYDGRRVHSNQPQHF.

This clonotype was recorded a few times. This chain uses TRBV7-9 with TRBJ2-5; D could derive from TRBD1 or TRBD2 (5 bases each). V was clipped by 3 bases and J by 12 bases, with 11 bases between them. Germline V gives CDR1 SEHNR, CDR2 FQNEAQ (reference sequence). CDR3 size: 11 residues. CDR3 DNA: TGTGCCAGCAGCTTGGAAGCGGACAAGTACTTC. Its translation is CASSLEADKYF.

The V and J genes are TRBV5-1 and TRBJ2-1; the match to TRBD2 covers 7 bases. The CDR3 runs 17 residues. V gave up 3 bases and J gave up 0 bases; unmatched junction bases: 9. The germline V gene has CDR1 SGHRS and CDR2 YFSETQ. CDR3 DNA sequence: TGCGCCAGCAGCTCATTCGTAGAGCGGGGCTCCTACAATGAGCAGTTCTTC. Its translation is CASSSFVERGSYNEQFF. Filled out from reference TRBV5-1 and TRBJ2-1, the complete variable domain reads KAGVTQTPRYLIKTRGQQVTLSCSPISGHRSVSWYQQTPGQGLQFLFEYFSETQRNKGNFPGRFSGRQFSNSRSEMNVSTLELGDSALYLCASSSFVERGSYNEQFFGPGTRLTVL.

This clonotype was counted a few times. The V call is TRBV6-2 or TRBV6-3, the J call TRBJ1-5, with 11 bases fitting TRBD1. The CDR3 is 16 residues long. After removal of 4 bases from V and 7 bases from J, the junction contained 9 bases not matched to a gene. Germline CDR1 MNHEY, CDR2 SVGEGT. The CDR3 region has the DNA TGTGCCAGCAGTTCTTTTGGACAGGGGGCTTGGCAGCCCCAGCATTTT. Residues: CASSSFGQGAWQPQHF.

The rearrangement links TRBV9 to TRBJ1-1; no firm D call. The V end was cut by 3 bases, the J end by 2 bases, with 11 bases between. The germline V gene has CDR1 SGDLS and CDR2 YYNGEE. The CDR3 is made up of 14 amino acids. The CDR3, as DNA: TGTGCCAGCAGCGCGGACCCAGTTAACACTGAAGCTTTCTTT. Residues: CASSADPVNTEAFF.

This clonotype was observed a single time. The chain carries TRBV11-3 and TRBJ2-1, with D hard to call. Trimming shortened V by 2 bases and J by 0 bases, and 11 bases separated the two germline ends. The CDR3 is made up of 16 amino acids. In germline, CDR1 is SGHNT, CDR2 YENEEA. The CDR3 nucleotides are TGTGCCAGCAGCTTAAGGCCAAAGAGCTCCTACAATGAGCAGTTCTTC. It is translated as CASSLRPKSSYNEQFF.

Comments on this clonotype: A much larger clone differs by one base, so this may be a read error. The chain carries TRBV6-2 or TRBV6-3 and TRBJ2-1, with D unresolved. CDR3 length: 13 residues. Germline V lookup: CDR1 MNHEY, CDR2 SVGEGT. V lost 1 base and J 8 bases, leaving 9 bases between the germline ends. As DNA, the CDR3 is TGTGCCAGCAGTTACTGTGTCGGACATGAGCAGTTCTTC. Its translation is CASSYCVGHEQFF.

The chain is built from TRBV6-5 and TRBJ2-3, with D tentatively TRBD2 (6 bases). The CDR3 loop spans 18 amino acids. V was trimmed by 4 bases and J by 3 bases, leaving 23 bases between them. The germline V gene has CDR1 MNHEY and CDR2 SVGAGI. The CDR3 DNA is TGTGCCAGCAGTTTCCAACCGCCAGTCGCGGGGATGACAGATACGCAGTATTTT. This translates into CASSFQPPVAGMTDTQYF.

This clonotype was observed a few times. The chain uses TRBV3-1 and TRBJ2-5; no firm D call. CDR3 size: 14 residues. The V end was cut by 0 bases, the J end by 3 bases, with 8 bases between. Germline assignment: CDR1 LGHDT and CDR2 YNNKEL (reference sequence). The CDR3 region has the DNA TGTGCCAGCAGCCAAGAGTCCCTAGAAGAGACCCAGTACTTC. Its translation: CASSQESLEETQYF.

The chain carries TRBV25-1 and TRBJ1-5, with 7 bases that match TRBD1. CDR3 length: 13 residues. In germline, CDR1 is MGHDK, CDR2 SYGVNS. The junction had 5 bases not matched to a gene; V was cut back by 6 bases and J by 6 bases. CDR3 DNA sequence: TGTGCCAGCAGCGAGGGGGCGAGTCAGCCCCAGCATTTT. Protein product: CASSEGASQPQHF.

Concerning this clonotype: One end of the junction fails to match germline, which may point to a read error. The chain joins TRBV2 to TRBJ1-2; maybe TRBD1 (5 bases). CDR1 and CDR2 from the germline V gene are SNHLY and FYNNEI. The CDR3 covers 12 residues. The CDR3 reads CASSEVRGGHTF. The DNA of the CDR3 is TGTGCCAGCAGTGAAGTTAGGGGTGGCCACACCTTC.

A few counts support this clonotype. The chain has TRBV29-1 and TRBJ1-1; 11 bases match TRBD1. The V segment lost 8 bases and the J segment 10 bases; nucleotides outside the gene matches: 6. Germline V gene data show CDR1 as SQVTM and CDR2 as ANQGSEA. This CDR3 contains 11 residues. The CDR3 nucleotides read TGCAGCCCCGAGGACAGGGGGCGAGCTTTCTTT. Amino acid sequence: CSPEDRGRAFF.

This clonotype occurred a few times. V and J are TRBV30 and TRBJ2-7; no firm D call. The CDR3 extends over 15 amino acids. V lost 2 bases and J lost 5, with 19 bases in between. Per germline, CDR1 GTSNPN and CDR2 SVGIG (reference sequence). The CDR3 DNA reads TGTGCCTGGAGTCCCCCCAAGTTTGTGACCCACGAGCAGTACTTC. This sequence encodes CAWSPPKFVTHEQYF.

A note on this clonotype: A much larger clonotype is one base distant, so this may be a read error. CDR3 DNA: TGTGCCACCAGCAGAGCCCTTGGGAACTGGGGCGAGCAGTACTTC. Protein: CATSRALGNWGEQYF. The rearrangement uses TRBV15 and TRBJ2-5, with unresolved D. The J call may be faulty, since TRBJ2-7 better matches the DNA end. The CDR3 covers 15 residues. CDR1 is LNHNV and CDR2 is YYDKDF in the germline V gene (reference sequence).

This clonotype has only one observation. This chain joins TRBV20-1 and TRBJ2-1; the match to TRBD2 covers 11 bases. J lost 6 bases, V lost 1 base, and 2 bases had no gene match. This CDR3 spans 14 amino acids. Germline values: CDR1 DFQATT, CDR2 SNEGSKA (reference sequence). The chain's CDR3 is CSARVLAGGNEQFF. The CDR3 DNA sequence: TGCAGTGCTAGAGTGCTAGCGGGAGGCAATGAGCAGTTCTTC.

This clonotype appeared a few times. The DNA of the CDR3 is TGTGCCAGCAGCCCAAAACAGGGTTCCAATGAGCAGTTCTTC. Protein product: CASSPKQGSNEQFF. The rearrangement links TRBV3-1 to TRBJ2-1; a weak D match, TRBD1 (6 bases). The germline V gene encodes CDR1 LGHDT and CDR2 YNNKEL (reference sequence). The CDR3 is made up of 14 amino acids. Deletions cut 4 bases from V and 6 bases from J, with 13 bases between.

This sequence joins TRBV7-2 and TRBJ1-2, with TRBD1 matching 9 bases. Germline assignment: CDR1 SGHTA and CDR2 FQGNSA. V lost 7 bases to trimming and J lost 7 bases; unmatched junction nucleotides: 19. The CDR3 contains 17 residues. The CDR3 region is CASMGWGTGSVRSGYTF. CDR3 in DNA: TGTGCCAGCATGGGGTGGGGGACAGGGTCCGTGAGAAGTGGCTACACCTTC.

V usage is TRBV6-6 and J usage is TRBJ1-5; 7 bases line up with TRBD1. CDR1 and CDR2 from the germline V gene are MNHNY and SVGAGI (reference sequence). The ends lost 7 bases at V and 3 bases at J; junction bases unmatched: 9. The CDR3 loop spans 15 amino acids. The CDR3 region has the DNA TGTGCCAGCATCGAGGGACAGTGGTACAATCAGCCCCAGCATTTT. This codes for CASIEGQWYNQPQHF.

This clonotype came up a few times. V is TRBV6-5 and J is TRBJ2-2; 7 bases align to TRBD2. The germline V gene encodes CDR1 MNHEY and CDR2 SVGAGI. This CDR3 is built from 13 residues. With 6 bases clipped from V and 7 bases from J, the junction kept 5 bases outside the gene matches. In DNA form, the CDR3 reads TGTGCCAGCAGACGCCCGGGGGGCGGGGAGCTGTTTTTT. Its protein product is CASRRPGGGELFF.

At least ten counts were recorded for this clonotype. The chain combines TRBV2 with TRBJ2-3, with TRBD1 identical over 8 bases. V trimming: 8 bases; J trimming: 2 bases; junction bases outside the gene matches: 9. This CDR3 region has 15 residues. CDR1 SNHLY and CDR2 FYNNEI come from the germline V gene. The CDR3 sequence: CASLPTGVDTDTQYF. Written as DNA, the CDR3 is TGTGCCAGCCTTCCGACAGGGGTCGACACAGATACGCAGTATTTT.